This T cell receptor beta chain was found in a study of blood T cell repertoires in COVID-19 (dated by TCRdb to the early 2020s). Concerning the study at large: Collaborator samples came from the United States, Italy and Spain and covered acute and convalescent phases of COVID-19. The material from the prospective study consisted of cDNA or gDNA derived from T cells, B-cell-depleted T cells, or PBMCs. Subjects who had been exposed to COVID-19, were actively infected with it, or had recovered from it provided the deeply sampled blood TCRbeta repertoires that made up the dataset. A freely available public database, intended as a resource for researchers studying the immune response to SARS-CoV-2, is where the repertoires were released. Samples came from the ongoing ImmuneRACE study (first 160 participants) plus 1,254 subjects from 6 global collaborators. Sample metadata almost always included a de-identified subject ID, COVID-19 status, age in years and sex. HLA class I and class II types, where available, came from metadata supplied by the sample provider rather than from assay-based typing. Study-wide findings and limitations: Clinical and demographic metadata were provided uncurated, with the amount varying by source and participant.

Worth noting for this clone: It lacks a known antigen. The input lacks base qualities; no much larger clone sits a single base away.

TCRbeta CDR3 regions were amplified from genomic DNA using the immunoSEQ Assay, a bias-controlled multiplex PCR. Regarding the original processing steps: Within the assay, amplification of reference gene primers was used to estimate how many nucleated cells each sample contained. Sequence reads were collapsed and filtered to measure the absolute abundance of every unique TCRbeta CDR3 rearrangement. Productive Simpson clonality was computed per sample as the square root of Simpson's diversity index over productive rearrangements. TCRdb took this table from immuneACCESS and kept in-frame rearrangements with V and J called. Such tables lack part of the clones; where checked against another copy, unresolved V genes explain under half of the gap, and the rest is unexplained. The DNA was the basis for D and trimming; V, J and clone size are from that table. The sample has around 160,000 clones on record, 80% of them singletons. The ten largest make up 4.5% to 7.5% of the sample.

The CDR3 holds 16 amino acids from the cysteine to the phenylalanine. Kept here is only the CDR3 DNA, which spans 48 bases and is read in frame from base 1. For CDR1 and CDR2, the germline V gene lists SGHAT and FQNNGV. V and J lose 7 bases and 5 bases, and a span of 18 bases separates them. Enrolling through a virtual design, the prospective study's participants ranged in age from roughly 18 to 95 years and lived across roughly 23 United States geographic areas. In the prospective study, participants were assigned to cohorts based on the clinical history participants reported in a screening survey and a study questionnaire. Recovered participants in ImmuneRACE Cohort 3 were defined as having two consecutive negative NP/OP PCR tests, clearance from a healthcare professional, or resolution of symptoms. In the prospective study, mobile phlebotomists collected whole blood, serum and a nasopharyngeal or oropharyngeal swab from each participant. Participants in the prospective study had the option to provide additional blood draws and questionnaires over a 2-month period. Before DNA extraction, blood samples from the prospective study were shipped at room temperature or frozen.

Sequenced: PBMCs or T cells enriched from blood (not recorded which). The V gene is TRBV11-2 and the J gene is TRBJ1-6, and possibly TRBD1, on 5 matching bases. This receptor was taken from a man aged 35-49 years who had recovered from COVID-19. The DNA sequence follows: TGTGCCAGCACCTATTGGGGTGGGGCCGATAATTCACCCCTCCACTTT. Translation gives CASTYWGGADNSPLHF.